These 7 T cell receptor beta chains came from one sample sequenced in a study of T cell responses to AZD1222 COVID-19 vaccine. The data were produced by immunoSEQ multiplex PCR, yet TCRdb's version contains in-frame clones alone and is incomplete. Here the sample spans 120,000 or so clones, approximately 90% being singletons. Sample: peripheral blood, taken on day 0 of AZD1222 vaccination. Receptors originate from an adult in good health.

The chain joins TRBV29-1 to TRBJ2-1; 13 bases line up with TRBD2. Unmatched junction bases numbered 7, after V lost 6 bases and J lost 8 bases. The germline gives CDR1 SQVTM, CDR2 ANQGSEA. CDR3 length: 14 residues. CDR3 loop: CSVGGLAGEYEQFF. CDR3 bases: TGCAGCGTAGGAGGACTAGCGGGAGAGTATGAGCAGTTCTTC.

V gene TRBV6-5 combines with J gene TRBJ2-7, with 8 bases aligning to TRBD2. V trimming: 5 bases; J trimming: 2 bases; junction bases outside the gene matches: 5. The CDR3 is 14 residues long. Germline V gene sequence: CDR1 MNHEY, CDR2 SVGAGI. The CDR3 reads CASSTGGIAYEQYF. CDR3 sequence (DNA): TGTGCCAGCAGTACGGGAGGGATCGCCTACGAGCAGTACTTC.

The rearrangement links TRBV28 to TRBJ2-7; weak D call: TRBD2 (7 bases). V lost 4 bases and J lost 2, with 15 bases in between. Germline V gives CDR1 MDHEN, CDR2 SYDVKM. This CDR3 spans 15 amino acids. CDR3 amino acids: CASSWRGGIAYEQYF. Written as DNA, the CDR3 is TGTGCCAGCAGTTGGAGGGGGGGGATAGCCTACGAGCAGTACTTC.

A single count supports this clone. The chain links TRBV28 to TRBJ2-7, with 10 bases lining up with TRBD1. V lost 6 bases to trimming and J lost 2 bases; unmatched junction nucleotides: 7. The CDR3 runs 15 residues. Germline V gene lookup returns CDR1 MDHEN and CDR2 SYDVKM. The CDR3 region is CASRLRQGATYEQYF. CDR3 bases: TGTGCCAGCAGATTAAGACAGGGGGCCACCTACGAGCAGTACTTC.

The V and J genes are TRBV2 and TRBJ2-1, with D tentatively TRBD1 (5 bases). Germline loops: CDR1 SNHLY, CDR2 FYNNEI. V was cut by 6 bases and J by 0 bases, with 15 bases left in between. The CDR3 sequence is 16 residues long. CDR3 sequence reads: CASRMTASNSYNEQFF. Here the CDR3 DNA reads TGTGCCAGCAGAATGACAGCGTCTAACTCCTACAATGAGCAGTTCTTC.

This clone was seen a few times. The gene calls are TRBV5-4 and TRBJ2-3, with 9 bases fitting TRBD2. Looked up from germline, CDR1 is SGHNT and CDR2 is YYREEE (reference sequence). V was clipped by 4 bases and J by 0 bases; unmatched bases: 3. This CDR3 has 15 residues. The CDR3 protein is CASSPTSGSTDTQYF. The CDR3 coding sequence is TGTGCCAGCAGCCCAACTAGCGGGAGCACAGATACGCAGTATTTT.

The genes are TRBV2 and TRBJ2-1; 9 bases agree with TRBD2. The CDR3 has 15 amino acids. Trimming removed 6 bases from V and 4 bases from J; junction bases left unmatched: 7. The germline V gene has CDR1 SNHLY and CDR2 FYNNEI. The DNA for the CDR3 is TGTGCCAGCAGGGTTAGCGGGAGAACTTACAATGAGCAGTTCTTC. Encoded protein: CASRVSGRTYNEQFF.